This T cell receptor (beta chain) was sequenced for a study of Tregs in tolerant kidney transplant recipients. The repertoire was sequenced with immunoSEQ multiplex PCR; TCRdb's copy has only in-frame clones and lacks some. The sample lists about 81,000 clones; 90% to 95% were seen once. Note on this clone: The junction shows a germline mismatch at one end, possibly a read error. The identical CDR3 is also encoded by other nucleotide sequences in the sample.

Recipients received nonmyeloablative bone marrow transplants from related graft donors, with transient mixed chimerism. The germline V gene encodes CDR1 SGHTA and CDR2 FQGNSA. The CDR3 totals 12 residues. The TCR originated in a human patient who received a combined kidney and bone marrow transplant. Some T cells may possibly be graft donor cells. The chain combines TRBV7-2 with TRBJ1-6; D is undetermined. Sequencing was performed on CD4+ T cells from blood (PBMCs), taken 24 months after the transplant. CDR3 loop: CASSNRNSPLHF. DNA for the CDR3: TGTGCCAGCAGCAATCGTAATTCCCCCCTCCACTTT.